One sample yielded the 18 T cell receptor beta chains listed below, sequenced in a study of early T cells in non-severe SARS-CoV-2 infection. MiXCR, run by TCRdb on the 5' RACE reads, gives a single entry per CDR3 protein. The table has about 60,000 distinct CDR3 sequences, around 9% seen once. The sequenced material came from whole blood. All receptors come from an adult who was a healthcare worker with PCR-confirmed SARS-CoV-2 infection or an uninfected control (not recorded which).

A remark on this clonotype: The junction shows a germline mismatch at one end, possibly a read error. The chain uses TRBV19 and TRBJ2-3; D might be TRBD2 (6 bases). The germline V gene has CDR1 LNHDA and CDR2 SQIVND (reference sequence). This CDR3 is 16 amino acids long. The CDR3 sequence is CASSIVERASTDTQYF. CDR3 sequence (DNA): TGTGCCAGTAGTATAGTCGAGCGGGCGAGCACGGATACGCAGTATTTT.

The CDR3 DNA is TGTGCCAGTAGTGCTCCGGGACAGGGCCGCAATGAGCAGTTCTTC. This gives the protein CASSAPGQGRNEQFF. The chain joins TRBV19 to TRBJ2-1; 9 bases line up with TRBD1. The CDR3 consists of 15 residues. Germline values: CDR1 LNHDA, CDR2 SQIVND (reference sequence). With V trimmed by 5 bases and J by 6 bases, 8 bases remained unmatched. Together with reference TRBV19 and TRBJ2-1, the CDR3 gives the full variable domain: DGGITQSPKYLFRKEGQNVTLSCEQNLNHDAMYWYRQDPGQGLRLIYYSQIVNDFQKGDIAEGYSVSREKKESFPLTVTSAQKNPTAFYLCASSAPGQGRNEQFFGPGTRLTVL.

V gene TRBV9 combines with J gene TRBJ2-3, with unresolved D. The germline V gene encodes CDR1 SGDLS and CDR2 YYNGEE. The CDR3 is 13 amino acids. V was clipped by 2 bases and J by 6 bases, with 10 bases between them. In DNA form, the CDR3 reads TGTGCCAGCAGCGTGAGTTCTGGGGATACGCAGTATTTT. It encodes CASSVSSGDTQYF.

This clonotype turned up a few times. This chain connects TRBV28 to TRBJ2-7; 8 bases agree with TRBD1. In germline, CDR1 is MDHEN, CDR2 SYDVKM. CDR3 length: 16 amino acids. The V gene end was trimmed by 5 bases and the J gene end by 2 bases; junction bases not matched to a gene: 11. This CDR3 reads CASSRTGTLVTYEQYF. CDR3 DNA: TGTGCCAGCAGTAGGACAGGGACCCTTGTCACCTACGAGCAGTACTTC. Full variable domain (rest looked up from reference TRBV28 and TRBJ2-7): DVKVTQSSRYLVKRTGEKVFLECVQDMDHENMFWYRQDPGLGLRLIYFSYDVKMKEKGDIPEGYSVSREKKERFSLILESASTNQTSMYLCASSRTGTLVTYEQYFGPGTRLTVT.

This clonotype appeared many times. The chain links TRBV21-1 to TRBJ2-7; the D call TRBD1 from the table was never checked on the DNA. TRBV21-1 is labeled a pseudogene. This CDR3 has 14 amino acids. The CDR3 is CASSIRGGSSEQYF. DNA of the CDR3: TGTGCCAGCAGCATACGAGGGGGATCCTCCGAGCAGTACTTC.

The sample holds many counts of this clonotype. The V and J genes are TRBV28 and TRBJ1-2; no clear D. Trimming removed 8 bases at V and 3 bases at J, with 4 bases between. Germline values: CDR1 MDHEN, CDR2 SYDVKM. This CDR3 spans 10 amino acids. CDR3 sequence: CASADYGYTF. CDR3 nucleotides: TGTGCCAGCGCGGACTATGGCTACACCTTC.

This clonotype was detected only a few times. The chain carries TRBV7-9 and TRBJ2-3; the D is unclear. Per the germline V gene, CDR1 is SEHNR and CDR2 is FQNEAQ (reference sequence). Trimming pared 5 bases from V and 6 bases from J, leaving 9 bases between. The CDR3 runs 12 residues. In DNA, the CDR3 is TGTGCCAGCAGCGCGAGCCCGGATACGCAGTATTTT. Residues: CASSASPDTQYF.

This clonotype was recorded at least ten times. CDR3 loop: CASSYRTETYEQYF. The CDR3 bases are TGTGCCAGCAGTTACCGGACCGAAACCTACGAGCAGTACTTC. The rearrangement uses TRBV6-5 and TRBJ2-7, with D unclear. There are 14 residues in the CDR3. Trimming removed 2 bases at V and 2 bases at J, with 10 bases between. CDR1 MNHEY and CDR2 SVGAGI come from the germline V gene.

With regard to this clonotype: A much larger clone lies one base from this, so it may be a read error. V is TRBV10-3 and J is TRBJ1-2; D is unclear. Germline V gene data show CDR1 as ENHRY and CDR2 as SYGVKD. V gave up 0 bases and J gave up 2 bases, with 7 bases separating them. The CDR3 spans 14 residues. As DNA, the CDR3 is TGTGCCATCAGTGAGTCTGGCGGGAACTATGGCTACACCTTC. Translating gives CAISESGGNYGYTF.

This clonotype was counted many times. CDR3 bases: TGTGCCAGCAGCGCCCTGCCGACAGGCCAAGAGACCCAGTACTTC. Translated, it gives CASSALPTGQETQYF. The rearrangement joins TRBV9 to TRBJ2-5, with a tentative D call TRBD1 (6 bases). The V end lost 3 bases, the J end lost 1 base, and 13 bases lay between the germline ends. Germline assignment: CDR1 SGDLS and CDR2 YYNGEE. This CDR3 comprises 15 residues. Drawing the rest from reference TRBV9 and TRBJ2-5, the complete variable domain is DSGVTQTPKHLITATGQRVTLRCSPRSGDLSVYWYQQSLDQGLQFLIQYYNGEERAKGNILERFSAQQFPDLHSELNLSSLELGDSALYFCASSALPTGQETQYFGPGTRLLVL.

This clonotype showed up just a few times. V and J are TRBV27 and TRBJ1-2; maybe TRBD1 (5 bases). This CDR3 is 13 amino acids long. Trimming removed 6 bases at V and 2 bases at J, with 10 bases between. CDR1 MNHEY and CDR2 SMNVEV come from the germline V gene (reference sequence). The CDR3 protein is CASRGTVNYGYTF. DNA for the CDR3: TGTGCCAGCAGAGGGACGGTGAACTATGGCTACACCTTC.

This clonotype was counted ten times or more. The chain has TRBV2 and TRBJ1-5; D might be TRBD1 (5 bases). The CDR3 is made up of 18 amino acids. Germline loops: CDR1 SNHLY, CDR2 FYNNEI. V lost 5 bases, J lost 2 bases, and 22 bases lay in between. CDR3 in amino acids: CASSLTRDRLHRNQPQHF. In DNA form, the CDR3 reads TGTGCCAGCAGTCTCACAAGGGACCGGCTTCATCGCAATCAGCCCCAGCATTTT.

This clonotype was seen at least ten times. The rearrangement uses TRBV6-5 and TRBJ1-2; 7 nucleotides line up with TRBD1. V lost 5 bases and J lost 3; bases outside the gene matches: 6. Germline CDR1 reads MNHEY; CDR2 reads SVGAGI. This CDR3 has 14 residues. CDR3 protein: CASSIRDRDYGYTF. The CDR3, as DNA: TGTGCCAGCAGTATAAGAGACAGGGACTATGGCTACACCTTC.

Many counts were recorded for this clonotype. The genes are TRBV7-6 and TRBJ2-1; D unresolved. The germline V and J ends were trimmed by 5 bases and 8 bases, with 13 bases remaining between them. This CDR3 is 13 amino acids long. Germline V gene sequence: CDR1 SGHVS, CDR2 FNYEAQ. The CDR3 loop is CASSRGPQHEQFF. In DNA, the CDR3 is TGTGCCAGCAGCCGAGGACCCCAGCATGAGCAGTTCTTC.

The chain couples TRBV20-1 to TRBJ2-3, with 12 bases lining up with TRBD2. With 3 bases clipped from V and 4 bases from J, the junction kept 11 bases outside the gene matches. CDR1 and CDR2 from the germline V gene are DFQATT and SNEGSKA (reference sequence). CDR3 length equals 17 residues. The CDR3 nucleotides are TGCAGTGCTAGCCCTAGCGGGAGGGGCGGACACCCAGATACGCAGTATTTT. Protein: CSASPSGRGGHPDTQYF.

This clonotype was seen a handful of times. V gene TRBV5-3 combines with J gene TRBJ1-3; 7 bases map to TRBD1. TRBV5-3 is an ORF, with its function uncertain. Trimming at V came to 0 bases and at J to 1 base, leaving 4 bases not matched to a gene. The CDR3 contains 16 residues. The CDR3 sequence: CARSLGQGHSGNTIYF. The DNA of the CDR3 is TGTGCCAGAAGCTTGGGACAGGGCCATTCTGGAAACACCATATATTTT.

About this clonotype: The junction departs from germline at one end; a sequencing error may be responsible. J is TRBJ2-6 and V is TRBV20-1, with D maybe TRBD2 (5 bases). The length of the CDR3 is 16 residues. Germline V CDR1 and CDR2: DFQATT, SNEGSKA (reference sequence). In DNA, the CDR3 is TGCAGTCCTAGATCCTCGAGAGGGACTGGGGCCAACGTCCTGACTTTC. Residues: CSPRSSRGTGANVLTF.

This clonotype has just a few counts. This rearrangement joins TRBV12-3 or TRBV12-4 to TRBJ2-1; TRBD2 is a possible D gene (6 bases). V was clipped by 6 bases and J by 1 base, with 16 bases between them. The CDR3 length is 16 residues. CDR3 coding DNA: TGTGCCAGCAGCTTCCGGGGGACGGGTTCCTACAATGAGCAGTTCTTC. Translation gives CASSFRGTGSYNEQFF.